A single sample is the source of the 29 T cell receptor beta chains below, sequenced in a study of Ad26.COV2.S vaccination and SARS-CoV-2 variants. Treatment of the sample: 15 to 20 received Ad26.COV2.S at low or high dose, single or two shots; about 5 received placebo; per-sample allocation not given. The samples date from day 63 after the first vaccine or placebo injection. The method was immunoSEQ multiplex PCR; TCRdb's version includes in-frame clones alone and lacks a portion of them. The sample includes about 400,000 clones, 70% to 90% of them seen just once. The sequenced sample was peripheral blood, obtained in a trial of Ad26.COV2.S vaccine versus placebo. These receptors were taken from a person aged 18-65 years who received the Ad26.COV2.S COVID-19 vaccine or a placebo.

The rearrangement uses TRBV9 and TRBJ2-7; D may be TRBD1 or TRBD2 (6 bases each). With 4 bases removed from V and 6 bases from J, the gap between germline ends came to 17 bases. The germline CDR1 and CDR2 sequences are SGDLS and YYNGEE. The CDR3 runs to 14 residues. CDR3 bases: TGTGCCAGCAGCCTTAGGGGGGAGGAGTCCGAGCAGTACTTC. Encoded protein: CASSLRGEESEQYF.

The genes are TRBV29-1 and TRBJ2-5; 9 bases align to TRBD1. CDR1 SQVTM and CDR2 ANQGSEA come from the germline V gene. The V and J ends lost 6 bases and 2 bases, in that order; junction bases with no gene match: 10. This CDR3 has 15 amino acids. This CDR3 reads CSVSRGQGRQETQYF. The DNA for the CDR3 is TGCAGCGTCTCCCGAGGACAGGGGAGACAAGAGACCCAGTACTTC.

The chain has TRBV23-1 and TRBJ2-7; TRBD2 is a possible D gene (6 bases). TRBV23-1 belongs to the ORF category, with a function that is uncertain. Trimming took 4 bases from V and 0 from J, leaving 13 bases between them. The length of the CDR3 is 15 residues. The CDR3 nucleotides are TGCGCCAGCAGTCCCGGTGGAGGGATCTCCTACGAGCAGTACTTC. This encodes CASSPGGGISYEQYF.

This chain uses TRBV5-1 with TRBJ2-1; 11 bases align to TRBD2. Germline values: CDR1 SGHRS, CDR2 YFSETQ. CDR3 length: 15 residues. Trimming took 3 bases from V and 8 from J; bases not matched to a gene: 7. Written as DNA, the CDR3 is TGCGCCAGCAGCTCACTAGCGGGAGTATCGGATGAGCAGTTCTTC. Encoded protein: CASSSLAGVSDEQFF.

The rearrangement links TRBV24-1 to TRBJ2-3, with TRBD2 as a possible D gene (6 bases). The CDR3 is made up of 15 amino acids. The germline gives CDR1 KGHDR, CDR2 SFDVKD. Trimming removed 0 bases from V and 3 bases from J, with 9 bases in between. The CDR3 coding sequence is TGTGCCACCAGTGATTTGGGGGGGAAGACAGATACGCAGTATTTT. This sequence encodes CATSDLGGKTDTQYF.

The rearrangement joins TRBV6-5 to TRBJ2-7, with 11 bases lining up with TRBD1. The V gene's germline CDR1 is MNHEY and CDR2 SVGAGI. The CDR3 has 16 amino acids. After removal of 2 bases from V and 3 bases from J, the junction contained 6 bases not matched to a gene. CDR3 loop: CASSYGQGAFHYEQYF. CDR3 DNA: TGTGCCAGCAGTTACGGACAGGGGGCTTTTCACTACGAGCAGTACTTC.

This clone was seen a single time. This chain links TRBV28 with TRBJ1-6; the D gene is possibly TRBD1 (5 bases). Germline V CDR1 and CDR2: MDHEN, SYDVKM. V dropped 5 bases and J dropped 7 bases, with 9 bases sitting between them. The CDR3 consists of 13 residues. CDR3 coding DNA: TGTGCCAGCAGTCCCCGGGACAATTCACCCCTCCACTTT. It yields the protein CASSPRDNSPLHF.

This clone was detected only once. This chain links TRBV30 with TRBJ2-7, with 8 bases that match TRBD2. Germline CDR1 is GTSNPN and CDR2 is SVGIG (reference sequence). Trimming removed 3 bases from V and 5 bases from J; junction bases left unmatched: 6. The CDR3 totals 13 residues. CDR3 DNA: TGTGCCTGGAGGAAGACTAGCGTTGACGAGCAGTACTTC. Protein sequence: CAWRKTSVDEQYF.

The chain has TRBV27 and TRBJ1-4, with D tentatively TRBD1 (5 bases). V was clipped by 6 bases and J by 3 bases, with 17 bases between them. The CDR3 has 16 residues. Germline V lookup: CDR1 MNHEY, CDR2 SMNVEV (reference sequence). For the CDR3, the DNA is TGTGCCAGCAGGCCCGGGGGAGGGTTTGCTAATGAAAAACTGTTTTTT. This codes for CASRPGGGFANEKLFF. Using reference TRBV27 and TRBJ1-4 for the parts outside the CDR3, the full variable domain is EAQVTQNPRYLITVTGKKLTVTCSQNMNHEYMSWYRQDPGLGLRQIYYSMNVEVTDKGDVPEGYKVSRKEKRNFPLILESPSPNQTSLYFCASRPGGGFANEKLFFGSGTQLSVL.

There are a few counts of this clone. V gene TRBV18 combines with J gene TRBJ1-1, with D possibly matching TRBD1 (6 bases). From germline, CDR1 is KGHSH and CDR2 LQKENI. This CDR3 is built from 16 residues. The V gene lost 3 bases and the J gene lost 6 bases, with 20 bases spanning the gap. CDR3 DNA sequence: TGTGCCAGCTCACCCTTGGGCGGACAGATGTTCCCTGAAGCTTTCTTT. It is translated as CASSPLGGQMFPEAFF.

The chain couples TRBV9 to TRBJ2-2; D ambiguous. This CDR3 region has 17 residues. V gave up 2 bases and J gave up 5 bases, with 19 bases separating them. The germline V gene has CDR1 SGDLS and CDR2 YYNGEE. The CDR3 sequence: CASSVSPPGLWTGELFF. The CDR3 nucleotides are TGTGCCAGCAGCGTTTCTCCCCCTGGGCTATGGACCGGGGAGCTGTTTTTT. Based on the CDR3 plus reference TRBV9 and TRBJ2-2, the full variable domain is DSGVTQTPKHLITATGQRVTLRCSPRSGDLSVYWYQQSLDQGLQFLIQYYNGEERAKGNILERFSAQQFPDLHSELNLSSLELGDSALYFCASSVSPPGLWTGELFFGEGSRLTVL.

The rearrangement joins TRBV28 to TRBJ2-3; D might be TRBD1 or TRBD2, each matching 5 bases. The germline V gene encodes CDR1 MDHEN and CDR2 SYDVKM. Trimming removed 3 bases from V and 5 bases from J, with 24 bases in between. This CDR3 region has 18 residues. CDR3 in amino acids: CASSFRPPRGKGIDTQYF. CDR3 DNA: TGTGCCAGCAGTTTTCGACCTCCTCGGGGAAAGGGGATAGATACGCAGTATTTT.

The genes are TRBV5-1 and TRBJ2-5; 7 nucleotides match TRBD1. The CDR3 covers 14 residues. The germline V gene has CDR1 SGHRS and CDR2 YFSETQ. Losses at the gene ends were 3 bases for V and 0 bases for J; bases not matched to a gene: 2. CDR3 amino acids: CASSSTGNQETQYF. The CDR3 DNA reads TGCGCCAGCAGCTCGACAGGGAACCAAGAGACCCAGTACTTC.

The chain has TRBV4-2 and TRBJ2-7; D is perhaps TRBD2 (5 bases). The CDR3 is 14 residues long. Looked up from germline, CDR1 is LGHNA and CDR2 is YNFKEQ. V was trimmed by 1 base and J by 3 bases, leaving 10 bases between them. Here the CDR3 reads CASSQAGRDYEQYF. DNA of the CDR3: TGTGCCAGCAGCCAAGCTGGACGGGACTACGAGCAGTACTTC.

V and J are TRBV6-5 and TRBJ1-4; 9 bases line up with TRBD1. The germline V gene encodes CDR1 MNHEY and CDR2 SVGAGI. The CDR3 sequence is 14 residues long. The V and J ends lost 5 bases and 8 bases, in that order; junction bases with no gene match: 6. CDR3 nucleotides: TGTGCCAGCAGTCTACAGGGGGCAAGGGAAAAACTGTTTTTT. Protein: CASSLQGAREKLFF.

The V call is TRBV6-4, the J call TRBJ1-2, with 7 bases aligning to TRBD1. Germline V CDR1 and CDR2: MRHNA, SNTAGT. The CDR3 runs 13 residues. Trimming took 6 bases from V and 8 from J; bases not matched to a gene: 9. The CDR3 protein is CASSPTTGNGYTF. DNA for the CDR3: TGTGCCAGCAGCCCTACGACAGGGAACGGCTACACCTTC.

The chain carries TRBV7-3 and TRBJ2-5; 16 bases agree with TRBD2. Germline V gene sequence: CDR1 SGHTA, CDR2 FQGTGA. The CDR3 runs 17 residues. The V gene end was trimmed by 5 bases and the J gene end by 6 bases; junction bases not matched to a gene: 9. CDR3 sequence: CASSRPGTSGRGKTQYF. In nucleotides, the CDR3 is TGTGCCAGCAGCCGCCCTGGGACTAGCGGGAGGGGAAAGACCCAGTACTTC.

The genes are TRBV19 and TRBJ1-1; no clear D gene. CDR1 and CDR2 (germline): LNHDA, SQIVND (reference sequence). The CDR3 loop spans 14 amino acids. Between the trimmed V and J ends, which lost 2 bases and 1 base, there was a span of 8 bases. The CDR3 sequence is CASSIRDRNTEAFF. The CDR3 nucleotides are TGTGCCAGTAGTATAAGAGACCGGAACACTGAAGCTTTCTTT.

J is TRBJ2-1 and V is TRBV30; 8 bases agree with TRBD1. V was clipped by 4 bases and J by 8 bases; unmatched bases: 16. CDR3 length equals 16 residues. Germline lookup yields CDR1 GTSNPN and CDR2 SVGIG (reference sequence). The CDR3 DNA follows: TGTGCCTGGAATAAAAACCGACAGGGGATCCCCCATGAGCAGTTCTTC. It yields the protein CAWNKNRQGIPHEQFF.

This sequence joins TRBV6-5 and TRBJ2-7; TRBD1 aligns across 7 bases. With 6 bases clipped from V and 1 base from J, the junction kept 9 bases outside the gene matches. The CDR3 runs to 15 residues. CDR1 is MNHEY and CDR2 is SVGAGI in the germline V gene. In DNA, the CDR3 is TGTGCCAGCAGACAGGGGACACGCGCTTCCTACGAGCAGTACTTC. Protein: CASRQGTRASYEQYF.

This clone was detected once. This chain uses TRBV27 with TRBJ1-2, with 10 bases fitting TRBD1. J lost 1 base, V lost 3 bases, and 2 bases had no gene match. The CDR3 length is 15 residues. Germline CDR1 reads MNHEY; CDR2 reads SMNVEV (reference sequence). DNA for the CDR3: TGTGCCAGCAGTTTTGGGACAGGGGATAACTATGGCTACACCTTC. Its protein product is CASSFGTGDNYGYTF.

The sample holds a few counts of this clone. This chain connects TRBV15 to TRBJ1-6, with 9 bases that match TRBD1. V lost 1 base and J lost 10; bases outside the gene matches: 14. Germline lookup yields CDR1 LNHNV and CDR2 YYDKDF (reference sequence). The CDR3 spans 18 residues. As DNA, the CDR3 is TGTGCCACCAGCAGAGGCCCTCCGGGTAGGACAGGGGTCTCACCCCTCCACTTT. Protein product: CATSRGPPGRTGVSPLHF. Based on the CDR3 plus reference TRBV15 and TRBJ1-6, the full variable domain is DAMVIQNPRYQVTQFGKPVTLSCSQTLNHNVMYWYQQKSSQAPKLLFHYYDKDFNNEADTPDNFQSRRPNTSFCFLDIRSPGLGDTAMYLCATSRGPPGRTGVSPLHFGNGTRLTVT.

The rearrangement uses TRBV3-1 (or the pseudogene TRBV3-2) and TRBJ2-2; 13 bases are shared with TRBD2. CDR3 size: 16 residues. CDR1 LGHDT and CDR2 YNNKEL come from the germline V gene (reference sequence). Trimming removed 6 bases from V and 6 bases from J; junction bases left unmatched: 7. The CDR3 is CASRPQLAGGAGELFF. In DNA, the CDR3 is TGTGCCAGCAGGCCGCAACTAGCGGGGGGGGCCGGGGAGCTGTTTTTT.

The J gene is TRBJ2-6, the V gene TRBV29-1; D could derive from TRBD1 or TRBD2 (6 bases each). The CDR3 has 16 residues. The V gene's germline CDR1 is SQVTM and CDR2 ANQGSEA. The V gene lost 7 bases and the J gene lost 0 bases, with 16 bases spanning the gap. The CDR3 region is CSARGRGISGANVLTF. In nucleotides, the CDR3 is TGCAGCGCTCGGGGGCGGGGAATCTCTGGGGCCAACGTCCTGACTTTC.

The chain uses TRBV21-1 and TRBJ2-7; the DNA was not compared with TRBD2, the D call given in the table. TRBV21-1 is annotated as a pseudogene. The CDR3 runs to 15 residues. The chain's CDR3 is CASSNRTTRGYEQYF. The DNA of the CDR3 is TGTGCCAGCAGCAACAGGACTACCAGAGGCTACGAGCAGTACTTC.

V gene TRBV11-2 combines with J gene TRBJ2-6; 9 nucleotides align to TRBD2. The CDR3 extends over 17 amino acids. V trimming: 4 bases; J trimming: 2 bases; junction bases outside the gene matches: 6. Germline CDR1 SGHAT, CDR2 FQNNGV. CDR3 in DNA: TGTGCCAGCAGCTCAGTGCGGGGGGGAGCTGGGGCCAACGTCCTGACTTTC. Translated: CASSSVRGGAGANVLTF.

The CDR3: CAWSGTYASQETQYF. The CDR3 nucleotides read TGTGCCTGGAGCGGTACATACGCAAGCCAAGAGACCCAGTACTTC. The chain joins TRBV30 to TRBJ2-5, with D hard to call. CDR3 size: 15 residues. The V and J ends lost 3 bases and 1 base respectively, with 15 bases between them. CDR1 is GTSNPN and CDR2 is SVGIG in the germline V gene (reference sequence).

J is TRBJ2-7 and V is TRBV27; D is perhaps TRBD2 (5 bases). Germline CDR1 MNHEY, CDR2 SMNVEV (reference sequence). V was shortened by 5 bases and J by 2 bases, with 19 bases between the two germline ends. The CDR3 is made up of 16 amino acids. CDR3 region: CASSRLPHSGTYEQYF. CDR3 bases: TGTGCCAGCAGTCGATTACCCCACTCGGGGACCTACGAGCAGTACTTC.

The chain links TRBV6-1 to TRBJ2-2; D ambiguous. The CDR3 sequence is 15 residues long. Trimming removed 6 bases at V and 0 bases at J, with 11 bases between. Germline V CDR1 and CDR2: MNHNS, SASEGT. The CDR3 loop reads CASSLVGANTGELFF. Here the CDR3 DNA reads TGTGCCAGCAGCTTAGTTGGCGCGAACACCGGGGAGCTGTTTTTT.